This is a list of T cell receptor beta chains from one sample in a study of cytomegalovirus exposure and HLA in healthy donors. The method was immunoSEQ multiplex PCR; TCRdb's version includes in-frame clones alone and lacks a portion of them. The repertoire includes about 200,000 clones, roughly 85% of them detected once, and 1.7% sits in the top ten. Sequencing was done on a sample of PBMCs. Receptors were obtained from a woman aged 18-35 years in good health and CMV-seronegative. The CDR3 runs from the conserved cysteine through the conserved F or W. A D gene is named only where the DNA matches it firmly. Clone size appears in some rows only: once, few, many, or a class for an expanded clone.

clone size,V gene,D gene,J gene,CDR3 protein,CDR3 DNA
.,TRBV27,.,TRBJ1-5,CASTRKGGQPQHF,TGTGCCAGCACCCGAAAGGGAGGTCAGCCCCAGCATTTT
.,TRBV5-6,TRBD2,TRBJ2-1,CASSLLAGGPRSSYNKQFF,TGTGCCAGCAGCTTGCTAGCGGGAGGGCCTCGAAGCTCCTACAATAAGCAGTTCTTC
.,TRBV9,TRBD2,TRBJ2-2,CASSVGSSGSLHPGELFF,TGTGCCAGCAGCGTAGGGTCTAGCGGGAGTTTACACCCCGGGGAGCTGTTTTTT
.,TRBV28,.,TRBJ1-5,CASSFTLGGGQPQHF,TGTGCCAGCAGTTTTACCCTTGGGGGAGGTCAGCCCCAGCATTTT
few,TRBV29-1,.,TRBJ1-1,CSVYSFETEAFF,TGCAGCGTGTACAGTTTTGAGACTGAAGCTTTCTTT
.,TRBV5-1,.,TRBJ1-1,CASSGYKTEAFF,TGCGCCAGCAGCGGTTACAAGACTGAAGCTTTCTTT
.,TRBV7-7,.,TRBJ2-7,CASSMDSSSYEQYF,TGTGCCAGCAGCATGGACAGTAGCTCCTACGAGCAGTACTTC
.,TRBV28,TRBD1,TRBJ1-4,CASRSGGGGEKLFF,TGTGCCAGCAGATCAGGGGGCGGAGGTGAAAAACTGTTTTTT
few,TRBV6-1,TRBD1,TRBJ2-7,CATWTGGSYEQYF,TGTGCCACTTGGACAGGGGGCTCCTACGAGCAGTACTTC
few,TRBV19,TRBD1,TRBJ1-3,CASSIRTGPGNTIYF,TGTGCCAGTAGTATTCGGACAGGGCCTGGAAACACCATATATTTT
.,TRBV10-1,.,TRBJ1-1,CASSEAGAGAFF,TGCGCCAGCAGTGAGGCAGGGGCTGGAGCTTTCTTT
.,TRBV7-2,.,TRBJ2-5,CASSLGGRAGRETQYF,TGTGCCAGCAGTCTAGGGGGGAGGGCGGGTAGAGAGACCCAGTACTTC
.,TRBV18,.,TRBJ1-5,CASSPGGEGQPQHF,TGTGCCAGCTCACCCGGGGGGGAGGGTCAGCCCCAGCATTTT
.,TRBV6-5,.,TRBJ2-1,CASRVGGFPNEQFF,TGTGCCAGCAGGGTAGGGGGATTCCCTAATGAGCAGTTCTTC
.,TRBV10-3,TRBD2,TRBJ2-1,CAIREPGLAGPPYNEEQFF,TGTGCCATCAGAGAACCGGGACTAGCGGGGCCCCCATACAATGAGGAGCAGTTCTTC
.,TRBV7-9,.,TRBJ1-1,CASSPENTEAFF,TGTGCCAGCAGCCCAGAGAACACTGAAGCTTTCTTT
few,TRBV29-1,.,TRBJ1-1,CSALRQDTEAFF,TGCAGCGCCCTTCGACAGGACACTGAAGCTTTCTTT
few,TRBV5-6,TRBD1,TRBJ1-2,CASSLGTGGYGYTF,TGTGCCAGCAGCTTGGGGACAGGAGGCTATGGCTACACCTTC
.,TRBV5-1,TRBD2,TRBJ2-1,CASSLVPAGVDEQFF,TGCGCCAGCAGCTTGGTTCCAGCGGGAGTCGATGAGCAGTTCTTC
.,TRBV7-2,TRBD1,TRBJ2-7,CASSLGQGSSYEQYF,TGTGCCAGCAGCTTAGGACAGGGGAGCTCCTACGAGCAGTACTTC
once,TRBV4-1,TRBD2,TRBJ2-5,CASSQDGSGPQETQYF,TGCGCCAGCAGCCAAGACGGTAGCGGGCCGCAAGAGACCCAGTACTTC
.,TRBV28,TRBD1,TRBJ1-2,CATTTGGASGYTF,TGTGCCACCACGACAGGGGGCGCGAGTGGCTACACCTTC
once,TRBV2,.,TRBJ2-3,CASSGVSGVSSTDTQYF,TGTGCCAGCAGTGGTGTTAGCGGAGTTTCTAGCACAGATACGCAGTATTTT
few,TRBV2,.,TRBJ2-7,CASSSYEQYF,TGTGCCAGCTCGTCCTACGAGCAGTACTTC
.,TRBV5-1,.,TRBJ1-1,CASSLQWDTRRSTEAFF,TGCGCCAGCAGCTTACAGTGGGACACCCGTCGTAGCACTGAAGCTTTCTTT
.,TRBV4-3,TRBD2,TRBJ2-3,CASSQALGTSRRGSTDTQYF,TGCGCCAGCAGCCAAGCCCTCGGGACTAGCAGGAGAGGGAGCACAGATACGCAGTATTTT
.,TRBV2,.,TRBJ2-3,CASSEVARGRTDTQYF,TGTGCCAGCAGTGAAGTCGCCAGGGGTCGCACAGATACGCAGTATTTT